This T cell receptor (beta chain) was found in a study of blood T cell repertoires in COVID-19. As for the study in general: Collection of acute and convalescent COVID-19 samples took place in the United States, Italy and Spain. Nucleic acid was either cDNA or gDNA, and it came from T cells, B-cell-depleted T cells, or PBMCs.

Authors' processing steps: Amplification with reference gene primers provided the estimates of nucleated cell counts. The assay was immunoSEQ multiplex PCR, and TCRdb's table has in-frame clones only and misses some. V, J and clone size were drawn from that table, and D and trimming were deduced from the DNA. This table has about 55,000 clones, over 80% appearing once. The sequence was obtained from a man aged 35-49 years with COVID-19, enrolled during active disease. Sequenced: peripheral blood.

This CDR3 reads CATHPRLSNQPQHF. The DNA for the CDR3 is TGTGCCACCCATCCGAGGTTGAGCAATCAGCCCCAGCATTTT. V usage is TRBV7-8 and J usage is TRBJ1-5; D gene uncertain. The CDR3 totals 14 residues. CDR1 and CDR2 (germline): SGHVS, FQNEAQ. The V and J ends lost 10 bases and 1 base respectively, with 14 bases between them.